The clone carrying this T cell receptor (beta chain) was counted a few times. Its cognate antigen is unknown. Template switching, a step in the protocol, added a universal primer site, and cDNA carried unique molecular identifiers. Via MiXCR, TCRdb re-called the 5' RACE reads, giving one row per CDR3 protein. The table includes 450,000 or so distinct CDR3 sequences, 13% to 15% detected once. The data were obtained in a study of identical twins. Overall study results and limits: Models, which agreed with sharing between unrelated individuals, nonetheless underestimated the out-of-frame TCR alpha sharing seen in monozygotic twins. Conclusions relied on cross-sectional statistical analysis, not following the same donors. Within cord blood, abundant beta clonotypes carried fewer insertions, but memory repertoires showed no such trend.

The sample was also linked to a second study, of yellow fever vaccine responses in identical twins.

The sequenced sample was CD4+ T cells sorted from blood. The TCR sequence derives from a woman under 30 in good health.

In DNA form, the CDR3 reads TGCGCCAGCAGCCACCGGGCTAGCGGACACACCGGGGAGCTGTTTTTT. Protein: CASSHRASGHTGELFF. The chain combines TRBV5-1 with TRBJ2-2; 7 bases fit TRBD2. The germline V gene encodes CDR1 SGHRS and CDR2 YFSETQ. This CDR3 is built from 16 residues. After removal of 4 bases from V and 3 bases from J, the junction contained 9 bases not matched to a gene.